This section outlines one TCR beta chain sequence together with its context. In its sample, this clone was seen a few times. Its binding antigen is unknown. No clone much larger than this one lies a single base away; base qualities are absent. The data were taken from a study of blood T cell repertoires in COVID-19 (TCRdb year 2020). The study in broad terms: Collaborator samples came from the United States, Italy and Spain and covered acute and convalescent phases of COVID-19. Sample metadata almost always included a de-identified subject ID, COVID-19 status, age in years and sex. A freely available public database, intended as a resource for researchers studying the immune response to SARS-CoV-2, is where the repertoires were released. The prospective study material was composed of cDNA or gDNA derived from T cells, B-cell-depleted T cells, or PBMCs. The dataset comprised deeply sampled blood TCRbeta repertoires from subjects exposed to, actively infected with, or recovered from COVID-19. Where HLA class I and class II types were available, the types were taken from metadata supplied by the sample provider, not from assay-based typing. Samples were obtained from the ongoing ImmuneRACE study (first 160 participants) and from 1,254 subjects provided by 6 global collaborators.

TCRbeta CDR3 regions were amplified from genomic DNA by means of the immunoSEQ Assay, a bias-controlled multiplex PCR. As for the authors' bioinformatics: Nucleated cell counts per sample were estimated from amplification of reference gene primers within the assay. To quantify the absolute abundance of each unique TCRbeta CDR3 rearrangement, sequence reads were collapsed and filtered. Productive Simpson clonality was computed per sample as the square root of Simpson's diversity index over productive rearrangements. The table comes from immuneACCESS by way of TCRdb, which keeps in-frame sequences with V and J called. Part of the clones is missing from these tables; in studies checked, under half for an unresolved V gene and the rest for unknown reasons. For V, J and clone size, that table is used; D and trimming come from the DNA. This sample has about 110,000 clones in its table, and roughly 87% of those were observed once. The biggest ten clones account for about 3.9% of the sample.

The research as a whole found: The quantity of clinical and demographic metadata differed by source and by participant and was supplied without curation.

The collaborating institutions used their own protocols to collect whole blood in K2EDTA tubes. For TCRbeta analysis, collaborators shipped samples as frozen whole blood, isolated PBMCs, or DNA extracted from either of those sample types. CDR1 is given as SGDLS and CDR2 as YYNGEE, both from the germline V gene. V is shortened by 4 bases, J by 7 bases, and the region joining them spans 18 bases. The CDR3 measures 15 amino acids from cysteine to phenylalanine. Only CDR3 DNA remains: 45 bases, in frame from the first base. This receptor was identified in a man aged 50 or older with acute or convalescent COVID-19. The sample consisted of peripheral blood. The sequence joins TRBV9 to TRBJ2-1; a tentative D call is TRBD1 (5 bases match). CDR3 region: CASSPWVSGLNEQFF. Here is the DNA: TGTGCCAGCAGCCCGTGGGTGTCAGGGTTGAATGAGCAGTTCTTC.